This T cell receptor (beta chain) was profiled in a study of blood T cells in healthy people across ages. Total RNA extraction produced at least 5 micrograms (per sample) for the study. Then a second PCR, running roughly 7 to 11 cycles, was carried out with a sample-barcoded 5' primer and a J-beta primer mix. TCRdb reanalysed the 5' RACE reads using MiXCR and keeps one entry per CDR3 protein. The table shows 1,800,000 or so distinct CDR3 sequences, with about two fifths occurring only once. The CDR3 spans 15 residues. The junction had 10 bases not matched to a gene; V was cut back by 7 bases and J by 3 bases.

This clonotype was sampled from a human donor in good health. Sequencing used blood. The chain carries TRBV12-3 or TRBV12-4 and TRBJ1-1, with 8 bases lining up with TRBD1. The chain's CDR3 is CASTTLDRGHTEAFF. The DNA of the CDR3 is TGTGCCAGCACTACCCTAGACAGGGGTCACACTGAAGCTTTCTTT.